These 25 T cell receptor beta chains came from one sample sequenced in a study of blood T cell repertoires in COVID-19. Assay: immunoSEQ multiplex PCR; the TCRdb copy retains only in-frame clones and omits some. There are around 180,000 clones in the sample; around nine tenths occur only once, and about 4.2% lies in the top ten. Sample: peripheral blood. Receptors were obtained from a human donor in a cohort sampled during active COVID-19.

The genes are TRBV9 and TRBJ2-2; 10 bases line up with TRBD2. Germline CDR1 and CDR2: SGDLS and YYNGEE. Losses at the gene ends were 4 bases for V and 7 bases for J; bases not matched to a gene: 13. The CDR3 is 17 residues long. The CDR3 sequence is CASSPRDSGRFGGELFF. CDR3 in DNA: TGTGCCAGCAGCCCCCGCGATAGCGGGAGGTTCGGCGGGGAGCTGTTTTTT. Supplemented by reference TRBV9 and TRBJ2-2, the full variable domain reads DSGVTQTPKHLITATGQRVTLRCSPRSGDLSVYWYQQSLDQGLQFLIQYYNGEERAKGNILERFSAQQFPDLHSELNLSSLELGDSALYFCASSPRDSGRFGGELFFGEGSRLTVL.

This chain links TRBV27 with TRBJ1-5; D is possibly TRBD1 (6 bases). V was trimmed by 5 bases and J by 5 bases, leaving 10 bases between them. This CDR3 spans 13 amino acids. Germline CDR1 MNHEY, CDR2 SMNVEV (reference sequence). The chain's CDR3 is CASSAQGYQPQHF. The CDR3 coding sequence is TGTGCCAGCAGTGCACAGGGTTATCAGCCCCAGCATTTT.

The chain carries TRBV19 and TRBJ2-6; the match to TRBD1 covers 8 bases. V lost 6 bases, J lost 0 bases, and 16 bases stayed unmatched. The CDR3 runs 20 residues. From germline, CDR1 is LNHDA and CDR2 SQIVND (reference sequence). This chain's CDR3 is CASRLGQGARLSSGANVLTF. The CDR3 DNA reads TGTGCCAGTAGACTCGGGCAGGGGGCCCGATTGAGCTCTGGGGCCAACGTCCTGACTTTC.

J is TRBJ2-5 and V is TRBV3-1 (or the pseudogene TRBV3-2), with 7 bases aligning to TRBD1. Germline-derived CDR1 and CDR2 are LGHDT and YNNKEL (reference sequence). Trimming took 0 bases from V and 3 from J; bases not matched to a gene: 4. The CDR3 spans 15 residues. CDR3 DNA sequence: TGTGCCAGCAGCCAAGAACAGGGGAATGAAGAGACCCAGTACTTC. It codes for CASSQEQGNEETQYF.

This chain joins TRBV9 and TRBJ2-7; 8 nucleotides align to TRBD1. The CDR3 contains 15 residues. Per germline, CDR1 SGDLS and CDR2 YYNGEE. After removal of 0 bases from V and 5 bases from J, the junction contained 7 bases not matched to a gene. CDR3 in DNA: TGTGCCAGCAGCGTAGGGCCAGGGGGCGGAGACGAGCAGTACTTC. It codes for CASSVGPGGGDEQYF.

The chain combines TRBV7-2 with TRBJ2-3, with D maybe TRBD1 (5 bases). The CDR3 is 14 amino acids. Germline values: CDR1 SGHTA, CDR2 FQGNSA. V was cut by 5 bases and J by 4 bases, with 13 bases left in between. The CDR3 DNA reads TGTGCCAGCAGCCAGGGTCAGACCGCAGATACGCAGTATTTT. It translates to CASSQGQTADTQYF.

The CDR3 DNA follows: TGTGCCTGGAGTGTACCGAGCTCTGGAAACACCATATATTTT. This encodes CAWSVPSSGNTIYF. V gene TRBV30 combines with J gene TRBJ1-3, with unresolved D. Trimming removed 0 bases from V and 0 bases from J, with 6 bases in between. The length of the CDR3 is 14 residues. Germline lookup yields CDR1 GTSNPN and CDR2 SVGIG (reference sequence).

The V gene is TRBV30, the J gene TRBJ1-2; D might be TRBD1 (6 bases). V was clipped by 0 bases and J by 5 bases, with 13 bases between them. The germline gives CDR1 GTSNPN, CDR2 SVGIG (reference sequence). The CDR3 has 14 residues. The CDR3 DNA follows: TGTGCCTGGAGTGTAAGGGGGGGCGGATATGGCTACACCTTC. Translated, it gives CAWSVRGGGYGYTF.

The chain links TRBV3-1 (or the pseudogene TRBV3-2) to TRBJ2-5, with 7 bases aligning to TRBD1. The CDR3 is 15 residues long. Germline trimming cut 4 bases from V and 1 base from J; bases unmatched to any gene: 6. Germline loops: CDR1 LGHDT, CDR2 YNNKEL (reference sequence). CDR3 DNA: TGTGCCAGCAGCCCCGGGACAGTCGGCCAAGAGACCCAGTACTTC. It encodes CASSPGTVGQETQYF.

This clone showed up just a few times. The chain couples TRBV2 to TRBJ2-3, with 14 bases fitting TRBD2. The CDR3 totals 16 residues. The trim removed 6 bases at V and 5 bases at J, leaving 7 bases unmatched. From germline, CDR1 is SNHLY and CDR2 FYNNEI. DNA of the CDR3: TGTGCCAGCAGCAGACTAGCGGGAGGGCCAGGAGATACGCAGTATTTT. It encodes CASSRLAGGPGDTQYF.

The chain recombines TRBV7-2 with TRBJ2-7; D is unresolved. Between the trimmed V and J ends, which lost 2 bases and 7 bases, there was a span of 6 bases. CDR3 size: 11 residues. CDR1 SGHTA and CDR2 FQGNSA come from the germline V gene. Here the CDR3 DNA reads TGTGCCAGCAGCTTAATGCGTGAGCAGTACTTC. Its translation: CASSLMREQYF.

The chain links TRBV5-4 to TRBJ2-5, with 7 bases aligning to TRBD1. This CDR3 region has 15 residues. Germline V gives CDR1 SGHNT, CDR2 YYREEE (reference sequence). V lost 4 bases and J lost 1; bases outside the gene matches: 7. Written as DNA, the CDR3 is TGTGCCAGCAGCGATAAAGGGACAGTCCAAGAGACCCAGTACTTC. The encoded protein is CASSDKGTVQETQYF.

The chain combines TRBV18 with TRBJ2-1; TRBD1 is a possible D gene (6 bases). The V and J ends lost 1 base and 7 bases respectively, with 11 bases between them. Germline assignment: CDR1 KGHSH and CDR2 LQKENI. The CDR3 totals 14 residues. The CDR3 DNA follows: TGTGCCAGCTCACCACAGGACAGTGGGAATGAGCAGTTCTTC. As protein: CASSPQDSGNEQFF.

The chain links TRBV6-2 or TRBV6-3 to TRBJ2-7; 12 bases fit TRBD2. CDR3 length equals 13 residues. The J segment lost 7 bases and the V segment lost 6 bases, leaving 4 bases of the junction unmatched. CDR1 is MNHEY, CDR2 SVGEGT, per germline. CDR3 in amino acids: CASRPSGRGEQYF. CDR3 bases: TGTGCCAGCAGACCTAGCGGGAGGGGTGAGCAGTACTTC.

The CDR3 loop is CASSLYQGWTGELFF. CDR3 coding DNA: TGTGCCAGTAGCCTGTACCAGGGTTGGACCGGGGAGCTGTTTTTT. The chain joins TRBV19 to TRBJ2-2; weak D call: TRBD1 (5 bases). Trimming took 6 bases from V and 5 from J, leaving 16 bases between them. This CDR3 contains 15 residues. Germline CDR1 reads LNHDA; CDR2 reads SQIVND (reference sequence).

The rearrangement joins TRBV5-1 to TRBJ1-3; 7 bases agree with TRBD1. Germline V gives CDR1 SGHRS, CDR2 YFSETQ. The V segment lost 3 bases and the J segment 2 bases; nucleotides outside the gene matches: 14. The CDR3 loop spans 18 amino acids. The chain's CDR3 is CASSWEYQHTGAGNTIYF. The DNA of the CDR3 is TGCGCCAGCAGCTGGGAGTACCAACATACAGGGGCTGGAAACACCATATATTTT. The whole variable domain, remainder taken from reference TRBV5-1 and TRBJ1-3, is KAGVTQTPRYLIKTRGQQVTLSCSPISGHRSVSWYQQTPGQGLQFLFEYFSETQRNKGNFPGRFSGRQFSNSRSEMNVSTLELGDSALYLCASSWEYQHTGAGNTIYFGEGSWLTVV.

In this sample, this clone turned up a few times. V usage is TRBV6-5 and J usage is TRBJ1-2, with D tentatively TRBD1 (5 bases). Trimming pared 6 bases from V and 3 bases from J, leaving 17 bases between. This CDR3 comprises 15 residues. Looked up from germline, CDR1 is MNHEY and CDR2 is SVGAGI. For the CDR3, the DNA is TGTGCCAGCAGCCCCCCGGGGGGGGTACACTATGGCTACACCTTC. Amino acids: CASSPPGGVHYGYTF.

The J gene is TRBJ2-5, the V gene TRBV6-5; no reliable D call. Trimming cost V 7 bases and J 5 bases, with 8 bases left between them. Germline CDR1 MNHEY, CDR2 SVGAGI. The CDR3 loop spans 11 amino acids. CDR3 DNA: TGTGCCAGCACCTCTGAGGAGACCCAGTACTTC. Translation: CASTSEETQYF.

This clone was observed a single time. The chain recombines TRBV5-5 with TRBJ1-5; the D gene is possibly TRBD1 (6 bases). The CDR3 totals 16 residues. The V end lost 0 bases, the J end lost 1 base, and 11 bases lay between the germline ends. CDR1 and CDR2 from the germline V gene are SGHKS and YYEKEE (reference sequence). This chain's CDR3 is CASSLVGGASNQPQHF. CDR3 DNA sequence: TGTGCCAGCAGCTTGGTAGGGGGGGCGAGCAATCAGCCCCAGCATTTT.

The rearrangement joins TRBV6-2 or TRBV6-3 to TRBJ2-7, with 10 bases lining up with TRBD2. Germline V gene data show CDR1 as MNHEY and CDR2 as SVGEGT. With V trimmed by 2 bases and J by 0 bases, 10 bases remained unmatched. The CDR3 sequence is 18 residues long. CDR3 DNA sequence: TGTGCCAGCAGTTACCTCCCTAGGACTAGCGGAATCTCCTACGAGCAGTACTTC. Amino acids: CASSYLPRTSGISYEQYF.

The CDR3 sequence: CASSDTGTGNGYTF. CDR3 nucleotides: TGTGCCAGCAGTGACACCGGGACAGGCAATGGCTACACCTTC. The J gene is TRBJ1-2, the V gene TRBV25-1, with 8 positions matching TRBD1. Germline CDR1 MGHDK, CDR2 SYGVNS. After removal of 3 bases from V and 6 bases from J, the junction contained 6 bases not matched to a gene. This CDR3 has 14 residues.

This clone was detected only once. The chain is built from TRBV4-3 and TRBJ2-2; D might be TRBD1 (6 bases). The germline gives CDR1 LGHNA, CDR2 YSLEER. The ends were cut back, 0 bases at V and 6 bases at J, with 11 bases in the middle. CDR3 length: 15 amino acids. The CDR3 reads CASSQDQGSPGELFF. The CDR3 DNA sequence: TGCGCCAGCAGCCAAGATCAGGGGTCCCCCGGGGAGCTGTTTTTT.

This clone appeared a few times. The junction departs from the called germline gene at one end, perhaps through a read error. The CDR3 sequence: CASRTSGGLYNF. The CDR3, as DNA: TGTGCCAGCAGAACCAGCGGAGGACTCTATAACTTC. The rearrangement joins TRBV7-2 to TRBJ2-5; D is possibly TRBD2 (5 bases). Per germline, CDR1 SGHTA and CDR2 FQGNSA. There are 12 residues in the CDR3.

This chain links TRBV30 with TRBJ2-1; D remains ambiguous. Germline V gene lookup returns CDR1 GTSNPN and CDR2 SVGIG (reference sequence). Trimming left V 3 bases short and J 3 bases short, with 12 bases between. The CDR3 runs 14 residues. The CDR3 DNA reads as TGTGCCTGGAGCCGTCCTAATAGCTACAATGAGCAGTTCTTC. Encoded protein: CAWSRPNSYNEQFF.

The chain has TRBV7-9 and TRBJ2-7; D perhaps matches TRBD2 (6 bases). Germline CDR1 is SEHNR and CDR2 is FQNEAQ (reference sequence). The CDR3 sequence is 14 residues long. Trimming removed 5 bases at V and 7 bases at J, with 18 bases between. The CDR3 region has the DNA TGTGCCAGCAGCCTGAACGCGGTTGGGAGGGAGCAGTACTTC. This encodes CASSLNAVGREQYF.